A selection of T cell receptor beta chains follows, all from one sample in a study of T cell responses to AZD1222 COVID-19 vaccine. Only in-frame clones appear in the TCRdb table, and some are missing; sequencing was by immunoSEQ multiplex PCR. The sample lists 95,000 to 150,000 clones; around nine tenths were seen once. The sequencing used peripheral blood, collected 28 days after the second dose of the MenACWY control vaccine. These receptors all stem from an adult who received the MenACWY meningococcal vaccine as a control. Each CDR3 is given with its conserved first and last residue. D genes are given only for firm matches. Size tells how often a clone was seen (once, few, many) or the class of an expanded clone, and some rows leave it out.

abundance: -
j_gene: TRBJ1-5
d_gene: TRBD1
v_gene: TRBV28
CDR3aa: CASSLVEQGGNQPQHF
CDR3nt: TGTGCCAGCAGTTTAGTGGAACAGGGGGGTAATCAGCCCCAGCATTTT

abundance: -
j_gene: TRBJ1-1
d_gene: TRBD1
v_gene: TRBV28
CDR3aa: CASRQRQGVAFF
CDR3nt: TGTGCCAGCAGGCAAAGACAGGGGGTTGCTTTCTTT

abundance: -
j_gene: TRBJ2-3
d_gene: TRBD2
v_gene: TRBV4-2
CDR3aa: CASSPEGLAGVGADTQYF
CDR3nt: TGTGCCAGCAGCCCCGAGGGACTAGCGGGAGTAGGTGCGGATACGCAGTATTTT

abundance: -
j_gene: TRBJ2-3
d_gene: -
v_gene: TRBV5-1
CDR3aa: CASSPGVAFSTDTQYF
CDR3nt: TGCGCCAGCAGCCCGGGAGTAGCGTTTAGCACAGATACGCAGTATTTT

abundance: -
j_gene: TRBJ2-5
d_gene: TRBD2
v_gene: TRBV10-1
CDR3aa: CASSERRAGGQETQYF
CDR3nt: TGCGCCAGCAGTGAGCGGCGAGCGGGGGGCCAAGAGACCCAGTACTTC

abundance: -
j_gene: TRBJ2-1
d_gene: TRBD2
v_gene: TRBV5-1
CDR3aa: CASSLVAGEDEQFF
CDR3nt: TGCGCCAGCAGCTTGGTTGCGGGGGAAGATGAGCAGTTCTTC

abundance: -
j_gene: TRBJ2-7
d_gene: TRBD2
v_gene: TRBV28
CDR3aa: CASSFRPLAGDRGQYF
CDR3nt: TGTGCCAGCAGTTTTCGGCCGCTAGCGGGAGATCGGGGGCAGTACTTC

abundance: few
j_gene: TRBJ1-5
d_gene: -
v_gene: TRBV28
CDR3aa: CASSLVLNQPQHF
CDR3nt: TGTGCCAGCAGTTTAGTTCTGAATCAGCCCCAGCATTTT

abundance: once
j_gene: TRBJ2-5
d_gene: TRBD1
v_gene: TRBV7-2
CDR3aa: CASSFRGKETQYF
CDR3nt: TGTGCCAGCAGCTTCAGGGGGAAAGAGACCCAGTACTTC

abundance: -
j_gene: TRBJ1-1
d_gene: TRBD1
v_gene: TRBV6-5
CDR3aa: CASRGQGAGDTEAFF
CDR3nt: TGTGCCAGCAGGGGACAGGGGGCAGGGGACACTGAAGCTTTCTTT

abundance: -
j_gene: TRBJ2-2
d_gene: TRBD2
v_gene: TRBV7-7
CDR3aa: CASSLALGDYLTNTGELFF
CDR3nt: TGTGCCAGCAGCTTAGCGCTGGGGGACTACCTGACGAACACCGGGGAGCTGTTTTTT

abundance: few
j_gene: TRBJ1-1
d_gene: -
v_gene: TRBV14
CDR3aa: CASSQDYGGLNSEAFF
CDR3nt: TGTGCCAGCAGCCAAGATTATGGGGGGTTGAACTCTGAAGCTTTCTTT

abundance: -
j_gene: TRBJ1-6
d_gene: -
v_gene: TRBV14
CDR3aa: CASSQLQGTSPLHF
CDR3nt: TGTGCCAGCAGCCAACTCCAGGGAACTTCACCCCTCCACTTT

abundance: -
j_gene: TRBJ1-1
d_gene: TRBD1
v_gene: TRBV19
CDR3aa: CASRSQGAGTEAFF
CDR3nt: TGTGCCAGTAGAAGTCAGGGGGCAGGCACTGAAGCTTTCTTT

abundance: -
j_gene: TRBJ2-1
d_gene: -
v_gene: TRBV29-1
CDR3aa: CSVSNYNEQFF
CDR3nt: TGCAGCGTTTCGAACTACAATGAGCAGTTCTTC

abundance: -
j_gene: TRBJ1-2
d_gene: TRBD1
v_gene: TRBV7-2
CDR3aa: CASSPRTGGVGYTF
CDR3nt: TGTGCCAGCAGCCCCAGGACAGGGGGCGTCGGCTACACCTTC

abundance: -
j_gene: TRBJ2-2
d_gene: -
v_gene: TRBV4-3
CDR3aa: CASSQDRGARPGELFF
CDR3nt: TGCGCCAGCAGCCAAGATCGGGGGGCCAGGCCCGGGGAGCTGTTTTTT

abundance: -
j_gene: TRBJ2-7
d_gene: -
v_gene: TRBV4-2
CDR3aa: CASSPTSTYEQYF
CDR3nt: TGTGCCAGCAGCCCCACTAGCACCTACGAGCAGTACTTC

abundance: -
j_gene: TRBJ2-3
d_gene: -
v_gene: TRBV7-2
CDR3aa: CASSLRGLRSTDTQYF
CDR3nt: TGTGCCAGCAGCTTAAGAGGGTTGAGGAGCACAGATACGCAGTATTTT

abundance: -
j_gene: TRBJ1-5
d_gene: TRBD1
v_gene: TRBV6-2/TRBV6-3
CDR3aa: CASSPLQGLGTNQPQHF
CDR3nt: TGTGCCAGCAGCCCTCTACAGGGGCTTGGTACAAATCAGCCCCAGCATTTT

abundance: -
j_gene: TRBJ2-1
d_gene: TRBD1
v_gene: TRBV6-6
CDR3aa: CASSSAGTGTYNEQFF
CDR3nt: TGTGCCAGCAGTTCGGCCGGGACAGGGACCTACAATGAGCAGTTCTTC

abundance: -
j_gene: TRBJ2-1
d_gene: -
v_gene: TRBV7-8
CDR3aa: CASSLVVGLSSYNEQFF
CDR3nt: TGTGCCAGCAGCTTAGTAGTCGGGCTTAGCTCCTACAATGAGCAGTTCTTC

abundance: -
j_gene: TRBJ2-5
d_gene: -
v_gene: TRBV2
CDR3aa: CASREEVSQETQYF
CDR3nt: TGTGCCAGCAGGGAAGAGGTTTCACAAGAGACCCAGTACTTC

abundance: -
j_gene: TRBJ1-1
d_gene: -
v_gene: TRBV4-2
CDR3aa: CASSQVGGNMNTEAFF
CDR3nt: TGTGCCAGCAGCCAAGTTGGGGGAAACATGAACACTGAAGCTTTCTTT

abundance: -
j_gene: TRBJ2-3
d_gene: TRBD1
v_gene: TRBV9
CDR3aa: CASSTDRGAVDTQYF
CDR3nt: TGTGCCAGCAGCACGGACAGGGGAGCGGTAGATACGCAGTATTTT

abundance: -
j_gene: TRBJ2-7
d_gene: -
v_gene: TRBV3-1/TRBV3-2
CDR3aa: CASSPRRPLEQYF
CDR3nt: TGTGCCAGCAGCCCGAGACGGCCCCTGGAGCAGTACTTC

abundance: -
j_gene: TRBJ1-6
d_gene: -
v_gene: TRBV6-5
CDR3aa: CASKSSYNSPLHF
CDR3nt: TGTGCCAGTAAAAGCTCCTATAATTCACCCCTCCACTTT

abundance: -
j_gene: TRBJ2-7
d_gene: TRBD2
v_gene: TRBV10-3
CDR3aa: CAISVGGLGESGRADEQYF
CDR3nt: TGTGCCATCAGTGTCGGGGGCCTGGGCGAGAGCGGGAGGGCGGATGAGCAGTACTTC

abundance: -
j_gene: TRBJ2-2
d_gene: TRBD2
v_gene: TRBV30
CDR3aa: CAWTSGRPGELFF
CDR3nt: TGTGCCTGGACTAGCGGGAGGCCCGGGGAGCTGTTTTTT

abundance: -
j_gene: TRBJ2-7
d_gene: TRBD1
v_gene: TRBV9
CDR3aa: CASSVGDSYEQYF
CDR3nt: TGTGCCAGCAGCGTAGGGGACAGCTACGAGCAGTACTTC

abundance: -
j_gene: TRBJ2-5
d_gene: -
v_gene: TRBV18
CDR3aa: CASSPIQETQYF
CDR3nt: TGTGCCAGCTCACCGATACAAGAGACCCAGTACTTC

abundance: -
j_gene: TRBJ2-1
d_gene: -
v_gene: TRBV4-1
CDR3aa: CASSQASRGGYNEQFF
CDR3nt: TGCGCCAGCAGCCAAGCTTCCAGAGGCGGGTACAATGAGCAGTTCTTC

abundance: -
j_gene: TRBJ1-3
d_gene: TRBD1
v_gene: TRBV18
CDR3aa: CASSPPGQGSSGNTIYF
CDR3nt: TGTGCCAGCTCACCACCGGGACAGGGGTCCTCTGGAAACACCATATATTTT

abundance: -
j_gene: TRBJ1-4
d_gene: -
v_gene: TRBV2
CDR3aa: CASSEGQTHEKLFF
CDR3nt: TGTGCCAGCAGTGAAGGACAAACGCATGAAAAACTGTTTTTT

abundance: -
j_gene: TRBJ1-4
d_gene: -
v_gene: TRBV28
CDR3aa: CASLDSNNEKLFF
CDR3nt: TGTGCCAGCTTGGACAGTAATAATGAAAAACTGTTTTTT

abundance: -
j_gene: TRBJ1-6
d_gene: -
v_gene: TRBV7-2
CDR3aa: CASSPGGHNSPLHF
CDR3nt: TGTGCCAGCAGCCCCGGGGGCCATAATTCACCCCTCCACTTT

abundance: -
j_gene: TRBJ2-2
d_gene: -
v_gene: TRBV5-1
CDR3aa: CASSAGTSNTGELFF
CDR3nt: TGCGCCAGCAGCGCCGGGACATCGAACACCGGGGAGCTGTTTTTT

abundance: medium-sized
j_gene: TRBJ2-1
d_gene: -
v_gene: TRBV7-8
CDR3aa: CASSLELDEQFF
CDR3nt: TGTGCCAGCAGCTTAGAGTTAGATGAGCAGTTCTTC

abundance: -
j_gene: TRBJ2-7
d_gene: -
v_gene: TRBV11-2
CDR3aa: CASSFGLDPYEQYF
CDR3nt: TGTGCCAGCAGCTTTGGCCTAGACCCATACGAGCAGTACTTC

abundance: -
j_gene: TRBJ2-2
d_gene: -
v_gene: TRBV27
CDR3aa: CASNPTVGDAFTGELFF
CDR3nt: TGTGCCAGCAACCCCACGGTGGGGGACGCTTTTACCGGGGAGCTGTTTTTT

abundance: -
j_gene: TRBJ2-1
d_gene: TRBD2
v_gene: TRBV18
CDR3aa: CASSPPGLTNEQFF
CDR3nt: TGTGCCAGCTCACCGCCGGGACTAACAAATGAGCAGTTCTTC

abundance: -
j_gene: TRBJ1-2
d_gene: -
v_gene: TRBV12-3/TRBV12-4
CDR3aa: CASSLHSNGYTF
CDR3nt: TGTGCCAGCAGTTTACACAGCAATGGCTACACCTTC

abundance: -
j_gene: TRBJ2-1
d_gene: -
v_gene: TRBV5-1
CDR3aa: CASSLIAYNEQFF
CDR3nt: TGCGCCAGCAGCTTAATAGCGTACAATGAGCAGTTCTTC

abundance: -
j_gene: TRBJ1-3
d_gene: TRBD1
v_gene: TRBV7-8
CDR3aa: CASSLRTGDRNTIYF
CDR3nt: TGTGCCAGCAGCTTAAGGACAGGGGATCGAAACACCATATATTTT

abundance: -
j_gene: TRBJ1-6
d_gene: -
v_gene: TRBV9
CDR3aa: CASGGFSPLHF
CDR3nt: TGTGCCAGCGGGGGGTTTTCACCCCTCCACTTT

abundance: once
j_gene: TRBJ2-4
d_gene: TRBD2
v_gene: TRBV27
CDR3aa: CASTRRGTSGIQAKNIQYF
CDR3nt: TGTGCCAGCACCCGACGGGGGACTAGCGGGATTCAGGCCAAAAACATTCAGTACTTC

abundance: -
j_gene: TRBJ1-6
d_gene: -
v_gene: TRBV21-1
CDR3aa: CASSKPTVGVCNSPLHF
CDR3nt: TGTGCCAGCAGCAAACCGACAGTGGGGGTATGTAATTCACCCCTCCACTTT

abundance: -
j_gene: TRBJ1-3
d_gene: -
v_gene: TRBV29-1
CDR3aa: CSVDRGNTIYF
CDR3nt: TGCAGCGTTGATAGGGGAAACACCATATATTTT